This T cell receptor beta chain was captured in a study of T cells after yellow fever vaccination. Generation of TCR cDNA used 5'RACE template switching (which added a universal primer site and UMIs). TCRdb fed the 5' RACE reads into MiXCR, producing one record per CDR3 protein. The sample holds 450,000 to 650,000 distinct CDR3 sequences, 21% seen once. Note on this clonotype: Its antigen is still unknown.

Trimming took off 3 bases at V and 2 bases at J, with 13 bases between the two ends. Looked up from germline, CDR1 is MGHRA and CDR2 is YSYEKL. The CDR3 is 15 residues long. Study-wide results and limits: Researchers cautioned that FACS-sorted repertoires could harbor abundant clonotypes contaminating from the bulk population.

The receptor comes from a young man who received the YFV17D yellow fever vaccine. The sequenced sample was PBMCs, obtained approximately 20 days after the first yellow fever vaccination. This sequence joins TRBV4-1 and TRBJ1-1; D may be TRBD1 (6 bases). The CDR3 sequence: CASSHHPTGNTEAFF. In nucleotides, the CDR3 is TGCGCCAGCAGCCACCACCCGACAGGAAACACTGAAGCTTTCTTT.